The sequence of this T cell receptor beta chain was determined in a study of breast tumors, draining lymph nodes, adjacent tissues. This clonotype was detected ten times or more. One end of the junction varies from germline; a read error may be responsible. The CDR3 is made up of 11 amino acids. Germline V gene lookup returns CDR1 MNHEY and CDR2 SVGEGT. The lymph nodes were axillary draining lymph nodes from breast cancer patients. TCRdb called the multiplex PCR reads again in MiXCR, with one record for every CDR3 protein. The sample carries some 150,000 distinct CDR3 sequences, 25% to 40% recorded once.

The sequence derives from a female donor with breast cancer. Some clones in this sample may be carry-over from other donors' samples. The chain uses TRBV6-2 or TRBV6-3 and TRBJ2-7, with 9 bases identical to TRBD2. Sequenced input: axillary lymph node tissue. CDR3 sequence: CASRQGLALNF. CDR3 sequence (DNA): TGTGCCAGCAGACAGGGACTAGCCCTGAACTTC.